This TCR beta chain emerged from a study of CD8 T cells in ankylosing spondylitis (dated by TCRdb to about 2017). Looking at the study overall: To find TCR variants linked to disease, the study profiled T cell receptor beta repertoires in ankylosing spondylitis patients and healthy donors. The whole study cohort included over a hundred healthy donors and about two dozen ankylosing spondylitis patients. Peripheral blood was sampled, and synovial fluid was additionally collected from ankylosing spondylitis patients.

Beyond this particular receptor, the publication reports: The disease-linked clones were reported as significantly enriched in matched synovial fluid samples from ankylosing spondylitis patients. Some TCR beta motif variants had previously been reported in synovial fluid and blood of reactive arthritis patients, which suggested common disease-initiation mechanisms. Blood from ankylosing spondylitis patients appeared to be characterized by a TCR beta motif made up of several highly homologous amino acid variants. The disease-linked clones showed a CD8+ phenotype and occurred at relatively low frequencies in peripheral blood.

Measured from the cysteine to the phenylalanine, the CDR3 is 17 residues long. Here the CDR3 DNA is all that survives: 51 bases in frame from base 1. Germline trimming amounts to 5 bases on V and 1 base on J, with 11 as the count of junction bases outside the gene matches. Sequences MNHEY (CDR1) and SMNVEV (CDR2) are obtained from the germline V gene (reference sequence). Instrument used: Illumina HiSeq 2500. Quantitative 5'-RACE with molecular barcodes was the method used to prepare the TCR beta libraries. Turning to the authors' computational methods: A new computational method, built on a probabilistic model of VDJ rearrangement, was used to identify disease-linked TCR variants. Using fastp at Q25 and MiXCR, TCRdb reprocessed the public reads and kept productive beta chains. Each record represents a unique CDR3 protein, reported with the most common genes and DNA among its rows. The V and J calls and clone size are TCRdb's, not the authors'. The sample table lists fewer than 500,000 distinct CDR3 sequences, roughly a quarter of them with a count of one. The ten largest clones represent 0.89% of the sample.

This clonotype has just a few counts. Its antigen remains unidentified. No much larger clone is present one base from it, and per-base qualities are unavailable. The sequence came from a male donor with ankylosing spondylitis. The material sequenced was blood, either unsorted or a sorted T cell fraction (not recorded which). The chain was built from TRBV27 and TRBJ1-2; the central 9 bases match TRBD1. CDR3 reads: CASSGTGTGRNNYGYTF. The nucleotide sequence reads TGTGCCAGCAGTGGAACCGGGACAGGGAGGAATAACTATGGCTACACCTTC.